The 5 T cell receptor beta chains in this list originate from one sample, sequenced in a study of cytomegalovirus exposure and HLA in healthy donors. The PCR employed 60 Vbeta primers together with 13 Jbeta primers. The assay was immunoSEQ multiplex PCR, and TCRdb's table has in-frame clones only and misses some. The sample consists of about 120,000 clones, 80% of them appearing once. The sample consisted of PBMCs. The receptors derive from a man aged 30 to 39 in good health and CMV-seronegative.

V usage is TRBV7-2 and J usage is TRBJ1-2; D remains ambiguous. The CDR3 is made up of 10 amino acids. Trimming cost V 4 bases and J 7 bases, with 4 bases left between them. Looked up from germline, CDR1 is SGHTA and CDR2 is FQGNSA. CDR3 protein: CASSSVGYTF. CDR3 DNA: TGTGCCAGCAGCTCGGTTGGCTACACCTTC.

This chain links TRBV7-2 with TRBJ2-7; 7 nucleotides match TRBD1. V was pared by 8 bases and J by 7 bases, with 14 bases of the junction left unmatched. The germline CDR1 and CDR2 sequences are SGHTA and FQGNSA. The length of the CDR3 is 14 residues. The CDR3 protein is CASREGTASWEQYF. CDR3 coding DNA: TGTGCCAGCCGAGAGGGGACAGCATCGTGGGAGCAGTACTTC.

This chain connects TRBV6-5 to TRBJ2-1; D is perhaps TRBD2 (6 bases). V lost 4 bases to trimming and J lost 12 bases, with 13 bases between them. The germline V gene has CDR1 MNHEY and CDR2 SVGAGI. The CDR3 runs to 12 residues. CDR3 residues: CASSSIAEGQFF. In nucleotides, the CDR3 is TGTGCCAGCAGTTCTATAGCGGAGGGGCAGTTCTTC.

The rearrangement uses TRBV5-4 and TRBJ2-5; 10 positions agree with TRBD1. This CDR3 is built from 14 residues. Germline assignment: CDR1 SGHNT and CDR2 YYREEE (reference sequence). The V gene end was trimmed by 4 bases and the J gene end by 5 bases; junction bases not matched to a gene: 5. CDR3 sequence reads: CASSKGQGPETQYF. In DNA, the CDR3 is TGTGCCAGCAGCAAGGGACAGGGGCCGGAGACCCAGTACTTC.

This rearrangement joins TRBV19 to TRBJ1-5, with 8 bases aligning to TRBD1. This CDR3 spans 15 amino acids. Germline loops: CDR1 LNHDA, CDR2 SQIVND (reference sequence). V dropped 3 bases and J dropped 5; count of bases not matched to a gene: 6. The CDR3 spells CASSISDRVDQPQHF. The CDR3 DNA follows: TGTGCCAGTAGTATCTCGGACAGGGTTGATCAGCCCCAGCATTTT.